A selection of T cell receptor beta chains follows, all from one sample in a study of blood T cell repertoires in COVID-19. TCRdb's copy holds only in-frame clones and misses some; the assay was immunoSEQ multiplex PCR. The sample comprises about 230,000 clones, around 78% of which are singletons, and around 2.5% rests with the top ten. The sample consisted of peripheral blood. The receptors originated from a woman aged 65 to 85 with active or convalescent COVID-19. The conserved cysteine and the conserved F or W are not part of the CDR3 here.

>TRBJ2-5|TRBV24-1
ATSDSDQETQY
>TRBJ1-2|TRBV28
ASSLGQGNMHGYT
>TRBJ1-1|TRBV2
ASSGRQGRGTEAF
>TRBJ2-2|TRBV19
ASSSNRDVTGELF
>TRBJ2-3|TRBV19
ASSLSQGAQDTQY
>TRBJ2-5|TRBV3-1/TRBV3-2
ASSQRDRDETQY
>TRBJ2-5|TRBV28
ASSLRLTGQETQY
>TRBJ2-3|TRBV6-1
ASSERQGFTDTQY
>TRBJ2-3|TRBV18
ASSPGQGVADTQY
>TRBJ2-5|TRBV19
ASSIFRDTMQETQY
>TRBJ2-7|TRBV15
ATSRDTQAAHYEQY
>TRBJ2-6|TRBV28
ATNRGAGANVLT
>TRBJ1-1|TRBV4-1
ASSPLGGTEAF
>TRBJ1-4|TRBV6-1
ASSEARWTGSNEKLF
>TRBJ2-5|TRBV30
ASGTSGAPQETQY
>TRBJ2-5|TRBV6-4
ASSDGTGGTQY
>TRBJ1-1|TRBV7-2
ASSLDRNTEAF
>TRBJ1-1|TRBV7-3
ASSAHRDTEAF
>TRBJ1-5|TRBV12-3/TRBV12-4
ASSLLRNQPQH
>TRBJ2-5|TRBV5-4
ASSFAGAMWETQY
>TRBJ1-6|TRBV15
ATSTRQQYSPLH
>TRBJ2-7|TRBV10-1
ASSDRASGSYEQY
>TRBJ2-5|TRBV30
AWSVLLQETQY
>TRBJ2-7|TRBV10-3
AIGDSSYEQY
>TRBJ2-7|TRBV5-6
ASSLASSGEQY
>TRBJ2-3|TRBV5-1
ASSRLAPHTDTQY
>TRBJ2-7|TRBV7-2
ASRFGGSYEQY
>TRBJ1-1|TRBV6-5
ASKLHLNTEAF
>TRBJ2-3|TRBV9
ASSVRGLAGRPDTQY
>TRBJ2-3|TRBV6-5
ASSPLVRDTQY
>TRBJ2-4|TRBV7-2
ASSLTAVTVLAKNIQY
>TRBJ1-5|TRBV7-9
ASSLVGDSNQPQH
>TRBJ1-1|TRBV10-1
ASSESVTGDRC
>TRBJ1-3|TRBV19
ASIRGYGQGTGNTIY
>TRBJ2-3|TRBV10-3
AISKQGADTQY
>TRBJ2-5|TRBV7-2
ASSLDRAETQY